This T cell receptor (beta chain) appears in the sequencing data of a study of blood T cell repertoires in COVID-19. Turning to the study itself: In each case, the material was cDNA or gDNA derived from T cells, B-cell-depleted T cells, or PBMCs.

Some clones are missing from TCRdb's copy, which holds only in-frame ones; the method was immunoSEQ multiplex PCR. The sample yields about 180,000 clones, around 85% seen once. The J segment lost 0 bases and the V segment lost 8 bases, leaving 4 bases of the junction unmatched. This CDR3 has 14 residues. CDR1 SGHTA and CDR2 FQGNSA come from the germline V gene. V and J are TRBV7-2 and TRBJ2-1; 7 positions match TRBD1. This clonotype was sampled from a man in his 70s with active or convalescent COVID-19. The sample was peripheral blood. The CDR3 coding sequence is TGTGCCAGCCTCCGGGACAGCTCCTACAATGAGCAGTTCTTC. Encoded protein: CASLRDSSYNEQFF. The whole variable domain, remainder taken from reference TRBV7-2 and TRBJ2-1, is GAGVSQSPSNKVTEKGKDVELRCDPISGHTALYWYRQSLGQGLEFLIYFQGNSAPDKSGLPSDRFSAERTGGSVSTLTIQRTQQEDSAVYLCASLRDSSYNEQFFGPGTRLTVL.